Listed below are T cell receptor beta chains from one sample, sequenced in a study of T cells in Graves' hyperthyroidism and ophthalmopathy. Each CDR3 protein is one row after TCRdb ran MiXCR on the multiplex PCR reads. The sample lists hundreds of thousands of distinct CDR3 sequences, less than 25% occurring once. Sequencing was performed on blood. These receptor sequences come from a young man with Graves' ophthalmopathy. The CDR3 runs from the conserved cysteine through the conserved F or W. The order of the fields is J gene, V gene, D gene, clone size, CDR3 DNA, CDR3 protein. A D gene is named only where the DNA matches it firmly. Some rows have no size entry. The others give once, few or many, or a class for an expanded clone.

TRBJ1-1	TRBV18	-	many	TGTGCCAGCTCATCTGGGACTGCCCCGGAAGCTTTCTTT	CASSSGTAPEAFF
TRBJ2-4	TRBV5-1	TRBD2	-	TGCGCCAGCAGCTTGGCTAGCGGGATCAAAAACATTCAGTACTTC	CASSLASGIKNIQYF
TRBJ1-2	TRBV2	-	many	TGTGCCAGCAGCCGTCGCGGGCCTGCTGGCTACACCTTC	CASSRRGPAGYTF
TRBJ2-7	TRBV19	-	many	TGTGCCAGCAGCAGGGGTCCACACTACGAGCAGTACTTC	CASSRGPHYEQYF
TRBJ1-3	TRBV28	-	few	TGTGCCAGCAGTTTACCGACAGGTGGGACTAACACCATATATTTT	CASSLPTGGTNTIYF
TRBJ2-1	TRBV30	-	many	TGTGCCTGGAGTACGGGCCTCAACAATGAGCAGTTCTTC	CAWSTGLNNEQFF
TRBJ1-1	TRBV28	-	many	TGTGCCAGCAGTTTATTCAGGGTGAACACTGAAGCTTTCTTT	CASSLFRVNTEAFF
TRBJ1-5	TRBV12-3/TRBV12-4	TRBD1	few	TGTGCCAGCAGTTGGGGACAGGGCGGCAATCAGCCCCAGCATTTT	CASSWGQGGNQPQHF
TRBJ2-5	TRBV7-9	-	few	TGTGCCAGCAGCTTAGCGGGGGCGGGGCGCCAAGAGACCCAGTACTTC	CASSLAGAGRQETQYF
TRBJ2-1	TRBV2	-	few	TGTGCCAGCAGCCCAAGACTAAACCATGAGCAGTTCTTC	CASSPRLNHEQFF
TRBJ2-3	TRBV19	-	-	TGTGCCGCCGGACGGCGTCTCACAGATACGCAGTATTTT	CAAGRRLTDTQYF
TRBJ1-5	TRBV5-5	-	few	TGTGCCAGCAGCCAAACAGGGTTCGAACAGCCCCAGCATTTT	CASSQTGFEQPQHF
TRBJ2-1	TRBV11-2	TRBD2	once	TGTGCCAGCAGCTTAGGGACTAGCGGGATAATGGAGCAGTTCTTC	CASSLGTSGIMEQFF
TRBJ2-2	TRBV10-3	TRBD1	-	TGTGCCATCAGTCTGGGACAGGGAAACACCGGGGAGCTGTTTTTT	CAISLGQGNTGELFF
TRBJ1-1	TRBV20-1	-	many	TGCAGTGCCATGGGTGGGGGTAGAGGAAACACTGAAGCTTTCTTT	CSAMGGGRGNTEAFF
TRBJ1-1	TRBV10-3	-	few	TGTGCCATCAGTGAGCGAGGGTTCACTGAAGCTTTCTTT	CAISERGFTEAFF
TRBJ1-2	TRBV18	TRBD1	few	TGTGCCAGCTCACCGGGACAGGGGTCCGGCTACACCTTC	CASSPGQGSGYTF
TRBJ2-7	TRBV10-1	TRBD2	-	TGCGCCAGCGCGATGACTAGCTCCCGTTCCTACGAGCAGTACTTC	CASAMTSSRSYEQYF
TRBJ2-4	TRBV27	TRBD2	-	TGTGCCAGCAGACCTCCAGGCGGGAGCATTCAGTACTTC	CASRPPGGSIQYF
TRBJ1-2	TRBV6-1	-	few	TGTGCCAGCAGTGAAATGGGTTACTATGGCTACACCTTC	CASSEMGYYGYTF
TRBJ2-2	TRBV6-1	TRBD1	-	TGTGCCAGCCGCAGGGGGAGCCCCGGGGAGCTGTTTTTT	CASRRGSPGELFF
TRBJ1-1	TRBV28	-	few	TGTGCCAGCAGCTGGGGAGGAGAAGCTTTCTTT	CASSWGGEAFF
TRBJ2-5	TRBV7-8	TRBD2	many	TGTGCCAGCAGCAATAGCGGGAGTACTTACCAAGAGACCCAGTACTTC	CASSNSGSTYQETQYF
TRBJ1-5	TRBV19	-	-	TGTGCCAGTAGCCTGCCTGCGGGCCAACGCAATCAGCCCCAGCATTTT	CASSLPAGQRNQPQHF
TRBJ1-1	TRBV19	-	-	TGTGCCAGTTCTAAAATCCCGAAATCGAACACTGAAGCTTTCTTT	CASSKIPKSNTEAFF
TRBJ2-6	TRBV28	TRBD1	-	TGTGCCAGCAGGTTCCGGGACAGGGGTGGTGGGGCCAACGTCCTGACTTTC	CASRFRDRGGGANVLTF
TRBJ2-3	TRBV29-1	-	-	TGCAGCGTTGAAGTACGAAATCTAATGCGGATCGGGGTTACAGATACGCAGTATTTT	CSVEVRNLMRIGVTDTQYF
TRBJ2-3	TRBV2	-	few	TGTGCCAGCAGTGAACTGACAGATACGCAGTATTTT	CASSELTDTQYF
TRBJ2-7	TRBV11-2	-	-	TGTGCCAGCAGCTTACTGTCTTCCGGGACCGCAACAGACGAGCAGTACTTC	CASSLLSSGTATDEQYF
TRBJ2-7	TRBV7-2	-	few	TGTGCCAGCAGCGCGGACAGTTCAAAGGGCGAGCAGTACTTC	CASSADSSKGEQYF
TRBJ2-1	TRBV12-3/TRBV12-4	TRBD1	few	TGTGCCAGCAGTGGGAGTCCCGGGACAGGGATCGATGAGCAGTTCTTC	CASSGSPGTGIDEQFF
TRBJ2-1	TRBV28	TRBD2	many	TGTGCCAGCACCCCGGGGACTAGCGGCTACAATGAGCAGTTCTTC	CASTPGTSGYNEQFF
TRBJ1-5	TRBV7-9	-	-	TGCGCCAGCAGCCACGTCGGTAGCAATCAGCCCCAGCATTTT	CASSHVGSNQPQHF
TRBJ2-5	TRBV20-1	-	-	TGCAGTGCCCAATCGAGGAGGGGCATCGAGACCCAGTACTTC	CSAQSRRGIETQYF
TRBJ2-1	TRBV6-2/TRBV6-3	-	many	TGTGCCAGCCTTTTAGGGCGGGTTTCAAAGCTCACCTCCTACAATGAGCAGTTCTTC	CASLLGRVSKLTSYNEQFF
TRBJ1-1	TRBV5-4	-	few	TGTGCCAGCAGCTCAGCGACGGGACTGAACACTGAAGCTTTCTTT	CASSSATGLNTEAFF
TRBJ2-7	TRBV6-6	TRBD2	many	TGTGCCAGCAGTTACTCGAAACTAGCGGGAGTCCACGAGCAGTACTTC	CASSYSKLAGVHEQYF
TRBJ2-5	TRBV19	TRBD2	-	TGTGTCAGTAGTATTAGCGGGAAACTCCACCAAGAGACCCAGTACTTC	CVSSISGKLHQETQYF
TRBJ1-2	TRBV27	-	few	TGTGCCAGCAGTTTATCAGTAGGGCGCGGCTACACCTTC	CASSLSVGRGYTF
TRBJ2-5	TRBV20-1	TRBD2	many	TGCAGTGCTAGTGCTAGCGGGCAAGAGACCCAGTACTTC	CSASASGQETQYF
TRBJ1-1	TRBV15	-	-	TGTGCCACCAGCAGGGCCAGGGCCACTGAAGCTTTCTTT	CATSRARATEAFF
TRBJ1-2	TRBV6-2/TRBV6-3	TRBD1	few	TGTGCCAGCAGTTACGGGGACAGGGGTTCCCTCGATGGCTACACCTTC	CASSYGDRGSLDGYTF
TRBJ2-7	TRBV6-6	-	few	TGTGCCAGCAGTTACACCATGGAGGAGGTAACCTACGAGCAGTACTTC	CASSYTMEEVTYEQYF
TRBJ2-3	TRBV13	-	-	TGTGCCAGCCCCGCCGGGGATACGCAGTATTTT	CASPAGDTQYF
TRBJ2-7	TRBV11-2	-	many	TGTGCCAGCAGCCCCCTAGGAGGGACCGAGCAGTACTTC	CASSPLGGTEQYF
TRBJ1-1	TRBV28	-	many	TGTGCCAGCAGTTTAGACAGTACCGGCGGGAGAGCTTTCTTT	CASSLDSTGGRAFF
TRBJ2-2	TRBV6-5	TRBD1	few	TGTGCCAGCAGTTACTCCGGGACAGGGGGGCTCGGGGAGCTGTTTTTT	CASSYSGTGGLGELFF
TRBJ1-1	TRBV20-1	-	many	TGCAGTGCTAGCGGGGGAGGAACTGAAGCTTTCTTT	CSASGGGTEAFF
TRBJ2-7	TRBV11-2	TRBD1	-	TGTGCCAGCAGTCGATCCGGGACAGGGGGCACCTACGAGCAGTACTTC	CASSRSGTGGTYEQYF
TRBJ1-2	TRBV27	TRBD1	-	TGTGCCAGCAGTTTGGCCGGGACAGGGACCGGCTACACCTTC	CASSLAGTGTGYTF
TRBJ2-7	TRBV10-3	TRBD1	few	TGTGCCATCAGTGGGGGACCGGGACAGGGCTACGAGCAGTACTTC	CAISGGPGQGYEQYF
TRBJ2-1	TRBV4-3	-	-	TGCGCCAGCAGCCAAGAGATTCTGAGCTCGCATGAGCAGTTCTTC	CASSQEILSSHEQFF
TRBJ2-7	TRBV20-1	-	few	TGCAGTGCTAGTTCAGGGAGCGCCTACGAGCAGTACTTC	CSASSGSAYEQYF
TRBJ2-7	TRBV7-3	-	-	TGTGCCAGCAGCGTCTCTGGGGGAAGCTACGAGCAGTACTTC	CASSVSGGSYEQYF